This TCR beta chain was found in a study of OX40 agonist ivuxolimab in advanced cancers. At the level of the study: The patients' treatment was ivuxolimab, an agonistic anti-OX40 (CD134) antibody.

General observations from the study: More expanded clones were found, on average, in CD8+ than in CD4+ T cells.

A remark on this clone: No antigen is known for it.

TCRdb keeps only in-frame clones here, not all; method: immunoSEQ multiplex PCR. Among approximately 65,000 clones listed, around 86% were seen once. Germline assignment: CDR1 LNHDA and CDR2 SQIVND (reference sequence). Between the trimmed V and J ends, which lost 3 bases and 0 bases, there was a span of 12 bases. The CDR3 extends over 16 amino acids. Source: CD4+ or CD8+ T cells sorted from blood, taken in a trial of the OX40 agonist ivuxolimab. V gene TRBV19 combines with J gene TRBJ1-3; unclear D gene. The clonotype comes from an adult with an advanced solid tumor such as melanoma, head and neck, liver or kidney cancer. The CDR3 reads CASSILYPFSGNTIYF. The CDR3 coding sequence is TGTGCCAGTAGTATCCTCTATCCCTTCTCTGGAAACACCATATATTTT.